This T cell receptor (beta chain) was obtained from a study of T cell responses to AZD1222 COVID-19 vaccine. Broader study findings: Across the whole spike, CD4 TCRs peaked at regions 160-218 and 743-854. Repertoire samples came only from after the peak T cell response.

Clones were sequenced by immunoSEQ multiplex PCR, and TCRdb holds only the in-frame ones, with some missing. The table has approximately 110,000 clones, roughly 90% seen once. A word on this clone: Its antigen is not identified.

The sequence derives from an adult in good health. Here the sequenced sample was peripheral blood, taken on day 0 of AZD1222 vaccination.

CDR3 DNA: TGTGCCAGCAGCTTAGGGGGTCCCGACGAGCAGTACTTC. Translated, it gives CASSLGGPDEQYF. This sequence joins TRBV13 and TRBJ2-7; D unclear. Germline V gene lookup returns CDR1 PRHDT and CDR2 FYEKMQ (reference sequence). This CDR3 spans 13 amino acids. V was pared by 0 bases and J by 5 bases, with 8 bases between.